This TCR beta chain was recovered during a study of blood T cells in healthy people across ages. Per individual sample, total RNA of at least 6 micrograms was extracted. The CDR3 sequence is 14 residues long. Combining a sample-barcoded 5' primer with a J-beta primer mix, a second PCR ran for roughly 7 to 12 cycles. Researchers report that each sample yielded at least 3 million CDR3-containing paired-end reads. One entry per CDR3 protein, called by TCRdb with MiXCR from the 5' RACE reads. This table holds approximately 850,000 distinct CDR3 sequences, roughly 64% found once. This clonotype was seen a handful of times.

The material sequenced was blood. The sequence was collected from a man aged 25-40 years in good health. The chain is built from TRBV21-1 and TRBJ2-5; TRBD1, the D gene given by the table, was not confirmed from the DNA. TRBV21-1 is noted as a pseudogene. Written as DNA, the CDR3 is TGTGCCAGCAGCAAAGTCTCCGGGCCAACGGCCCAGTACTTC. This sequence encodes CASSKVSGPTAQYF.